These 20 T cell receptor beta chains were sequenced from one sample in a study of T cell clonality in common variable immunodeficiency. Data came from immunoSEQ multiplex PCR; TCRdb stores just in-frame clones and leaves some out. The sample has tens of thousands of clones, none seen only once. The sample was peripheral blood mononuclear cells. The source of these receptors is a person aged 18 to 70 in good health.

This clone showed up many times. The CDR3 bases that were read are TGCGCCAGCAGCTCAAGGACAGGGTTCGACGAG. Translating it yields CASSSRTGFDE. The CDR3 as a whole reads CASSSRTGFDEQYF. V and J are TRBV5-1 and TRBJ2-7; 8 bases agree with TRBD1. The read ends 3 residues early relative to the CDR3; the germline J gene fills the gap. Germline V gene lookup returns CDR1 SGHRS and CDR2 YFSETQ. V shed 3 bases, J shed 5 bases, and the junction held 7 bases outside the gene matches. This CDR3 is 14 amino acids long. Complete variable domain (other parts from reference TRBV5-1 and TRBJ2-7): KAGVTQTPRYLIKTRGQQVTLSCSPISGHRSVSWYQQTPGQGLQFLFEYFSETQRNKGNFPGRFSGRQFSNSRSEMNVSTLELGDSALYLCASSSRTGFDEQYFGPGTRLTVT.

This clone was counted many times. The CDR3 sequence: CSAREPGLAGVNEQFF. The CDR3 DNA, read in part, is TGCAGTGCTAGAGAGCCGGGACTAGCGGGAGTAAATGAG. The chain employs TRBV20-1 and TRBJ2-1, with TRBD2 matching 14 bases. Read sequence stops 3 residues before the CDR3 end, and the germline J gene provides the missing end. CDR1 is DFQATT and CDR2 is SNEGSKA in the germline V gene (reference sequence). The CDR3 extends over 16 amino acids. Trimming at V came to 0 bases and at J to 7 bases, leaving 5 bases not matched to a gene.

This clone was seen repeatedly, ten times or more. Sequencing ends 3 residues short of the CDR3 end; the germline J gene provides the rest. V gene TRBV7-9 combines with J gene TRBJ2-5, with a weak D call TRBD1 (5 bases). Trimming removed 0 bases from V and 3 bases from J, with 11 bases in between. The CDR3 loop spans 15 amino acids. Germline V CDR1 and CDR2: SEHNR, FQNEAQ (reference sequence). Incomplete CDR3 DNA: TGTGCCAGCAGCTTAGCGTTCGGCAGGGAAGAGACC. It specifies CASSLAFGREET. The whole CDR3 sequence reads CASSLAFGREETQYF.

This clone was picked up many times. The read ends 3 residues shy of where the CDR3 ends; the end is completed using the germline J gene. The V and J genes are TRBV28 and TRBJ1-6, with 9 bases aligning to TRBD1. V trimming: 0 bases; J trimming: 9 bases; junction bases outside the gene matches: 3. The germline CDR1 and CDR2 sequences are MDHEN and SYDVKM. This CDR3 region has 15 residues. The CDR3 is CASSLWTGGTSPLHF. Partial CDR3 DNA: TGTGCCAGCAGTTTATGGACAGGGGGGACTTCACCC.

This clone was counted only a few times. The sequenced fragment ends 3 residues before the CDR3 boundary, so the rest is inferred from the germline J gene. The chain links TRBV20-1 to TRBJ2-1; 16 bases are shared with TRBD2. V was pared by 0 bases and J by 5 bases, with 10 bases of the junction left unmatched. Germline V lookup: CDR1 DFQATT, CDR2 SNEGSKA (reference sequence). This CDR3 is 19 amino acids long. This chain's CDR3 is CSARDFGTSGRDFHNEQFF. CDR3 DNA, as far as it was read: TGCAGTGCTAGAGATTTTGGGACTAGCGGGAGGGACTTCCACAATGAG.

A note on this clone: The read ends 3 residues before the CDR3 terminus; that terminus is restored from the germline J gene. This chain joins TRBV19 and TRBJ1-2; no clear D. The germline CDR1 and CDR2 sequences are LNHDA and SQIVND (reference sequence). The length of the CDR3 is 14 residues. This CDR3 is CASSIGLTINDYTF. CDR3 DNA, as far as it was read: TGTGCCAGTAGTATAGGACTTACGATCAATGAC.

This clone showed up many times. The CDR3 DNA, read in part, is TGTGCCAGCAGCCGGAGAGGTAATCAGGCTGATACG. This sequence encodes CASSRRGNQADT. The entire CDR3 is CASSRRGNQADTQYF. The chain has TRBV5-4 and TRBJ2-3, with D uncertain. Sequencing ends 3 residues short of the CDR3 end; the germline J gene provides the rest. Germline CDR1 is SGHNT and CDR2 is YYREEE (reference sequence). With 4 bases removed from V and 6 bases from J, the gap between germline ends came to 18 bases. CDR3 length: 15 residues.

There are a few counts of this clone. The read ends 3 residues early relative to the CDR3; the germline J gene fills the gap. The chain has TRBV20-1 and TRBJ2-1; 16 bases are a match to TRBD2. J gave up 0 bases and V 6 bases, and 5 bases lay outside the gene matches. This CDR3 is built from 17 residues. Germline CDR1 and CDR2: DFQATT and SNEGSKA (reference sequence). The CDR3: CSATGLAGGASYNEQFF. The CDR3 bases that were read are TGCAGTGCCACGGGACTAGCGGGAGGGGCCTCCTACAATGAG.

This clone was recorded many times. The covered CDR3 bases are TGTGCCAGTGACAGGGGGGGGACCGGGGAG. The encoded protein is CASDRGGTGE. The full CDR3 is CASDRGGTGELFF. The chain recombines TRBV19 with TRBJ2-2; 9 bases line up with TRBD1. The read terminates 3 residues before the CDR3 end, so the remaining end is supplied by the germline J gene. CDR1 is LNHDA, CDR2 SQIVND, per germline (reference sequence). J was trimmed by 5 bases and V by 8 bases; bases with no gene match: 3. The length of the CDR3 is 13 residues.

The sample holds many counts of this clone. The read is 3 residues too short to cover the CDR3 end, so that end is filled in from the germline J gene. The chain employs TRBV19 and TRBJ2-1, with a tentative D call TRBD2 (6 bases). V dropped 4 bases and J dropped 2 bases, with 12 bases sitting between them. The CDR3 spans 15 residues. Germline V gene lookup returns CDR1 LNHDA and CDR2 SQIVND (reference sequence). The CDR3 spells CASSTFSGTYNEQFF. The CDR3 DNA, read in part, is TGTGCCAGTAGTACTTTTAGCGGAACCTACAATGAG.

This clone has at least ten counts. The read ends 3 residues before the CDR3 terminus; that terminus is restored from the germline J gene. The chain is built from TRBV5-6 and TRBJ2-7; the D is unclear. There are 13 residues in the CDR3. V was shortened by 0 bases and J by 1 base, with 5 bases between the two germline ends. Germline V gene sequence: CDR1 SGHDT, CDR2 YYEEEE. The CDR3 DNA, read in part, is TGTGCCAGCAGCTTGGCCGGTTCCTACGAG. Protein product: CASSLAGSYE. The CDR3 in full is CASSLAGSYEQYF.

There are many counts of this clone. Read coverage stops 3 residues before the CDR3 terminus; the germline J gene supplies the remainder. The rearrangement joins TRBV2 to TRBJ1-4; 8 positions match TRBD1. CDR3 length equals 14 residues. The ends lost 4 bases at V and 7 bases at J; junction bases unmatched: 5. Germline CDR1 SNHLY, CDR2 FYNNEI. The part of the CDR3 DNA that was read is TGTGCCAGCAGTGGAACAGGGGGTGCTGAAAAA. It yields the protein CASSGTGGAEK. The full CDR3 protein reads CASSGTGGAEKLFF.

This clone occurred many times. The read ends 3 residues shy of where the CDR3 ends; the end is completed using the germline J gene. This chain uses TRBV6-4 with TRBJ2-2; D ambiguous. Germline CDR1 is MRHNA and CDR2 is SNTAGT. This CDR3 comprises 14 residues. V was shortened by 6 bases and J by 1 base, with 9 bases between the two germline ends. The CDR3 sequence: CASSAPGNTGELFF. The CDR3 bases that were read are TGTGCCAGCAGCGCCCCCGGGAACACCGGGGAG.

This clone was seen many times. The CDR3 end falls 3 residues outside the read, so it is completed with the germline J gene. The chain uses TRBV7-9 and TRBJ2-1, with 11 nucleotides matching TRBD2. After removal of 3 bases from V and 8 bases from J, the junction contained 6 bases not matched to a gene. The germline CDR1 and CDR2 sequences are SEHNR and FQNEAQ (reference sequence). The CDR3 is 15 amino acids. The sequenced CDR3 bases are TGTGCCAGCAGCTTCCCGACTAGCGGGACAGATGAG. As protein: CASSFPTSGTDE. The CDR3 reads in full as CASSFPTSGTDEQFF.

Many counts were recorded for this clone. Sequencing ends 3 residues short of the CDR3 end; the germline J gene provides the rest. The chain uses TRBV15 and TRBJ2-3; D gene unclear. Looked up from germline, CDR1 is LNHNV and CDR2 is YYDKDF (reference sequence). This CDR3 is 15 amino acids long. Trimming took off 5 bases at V and 1 base at J, with 13 bases between the two ends. Incomplete CDR3 DNA: TGTGCCACCAGCTCCACCCAGCGCGGCACAGATACG. Translation: CATSSTQRGTDT. The CDR3, in full, reads CATSSTQRGTDTQYF.

This clone was counted many times. Its ends do not fully match the called genes, so a read error is possible. The CDR3 end lies 3 residues beyond the end of the read and is filled in from the germline J gene. The V and J genes are TRBV4-2 and TRBJ2-2, with D hard to call. CDR1 is LGHNA, CDR2 YNFKEQ, per germline. The CDR3 is 13 amino acids. The sequenced part of the CDR3 DNA is TGCGCCAGCAGCCCAGGCTACACCGGGGAG. Its protein is CASSPGYTGE. The CDR3 in full is CASSPGYTGELFF.

This clone appeared many times. The read halts 3 residues ahead of the CDR3 end, with the missing end drawn from the germline J gene. V and J are TRBV18 and TRBJ2-1, with 16 bases fitting TRBD2. CDR1 is KGHSH, CDR2 LQKENI, per germline. The J segment lost 2 bases and the V segment lost 6 bases, leaving 1 base of the junction unmatched. The CDR3 consists of 16 residues. CDR3 bases read: TGTGCCAGCTCGGGGACTAGCGGGAGGGCCTACAATGAG. This sequence encodes CASSGTSGRAYNE. In full, the CDR3 reads CASSGTSGRAYNEQFF.

There are many counts of this clone. The missing CDR3 end, 3 residues past where the read stops, is filled in from the germline J gene. The rearrangement uses TRBV28 and TRBJ2-7, with 7 bases that match TRBD1. This CDR3 region has 13 residues. Per the germline V gene, CDR1 is MDHEN and CDR2 is SYDVKM. The V gene end was trimmed by 4 bases and the J gene end by 2 bases; junction bases not matched to a gene: 2. The CDR3 here is CASSSGQPYEQYF. The covered CDR3 bases are TGTGCCAGCAGTTCGGGACAGCCCTACGAG.

This clone was observed many times. The sequenced fragment ends 3 residues before the CDR3 boundary, so the rest is inferred from the germline J gene. This chain uses TRBV6-1 with TRBJ1-4, with D hard to call. This CDR3 contains 12 residues. Germline-derived CDR1 and CDR2 are MNHNS and SASEGT. V was clipped by 1 base and J by 8 bases, with 5 bases between them. The CDR3 protein is CASSEEPEKLFF. CDR3 DNA (partial): TGTGCCAGCAGTGAAGAGCCGGAAAAA.

The sample holds many counts of this clone. The read terminates 3 residues before the CDR3 end, so the remaining end is supplied by the germline J gene. The chain is built from TRBV19 and TRBJ2-2; 12 bases agree with TRBD2. With V trimmed by 9 bases and J by 6 bases, 2 bases remained unmatched. The CDR3 consists of 13 residues. Germline CDR1 and CDR2: LNHDA and SQIVND (reference sequence). The CDR3 DNA, read in part, is TGTGCCAGCAGACTAGCGGGAGCCGGGGAG. This codes for CASRLAGAGE. The complete CDR3 reads CASRLAGAGELFF.